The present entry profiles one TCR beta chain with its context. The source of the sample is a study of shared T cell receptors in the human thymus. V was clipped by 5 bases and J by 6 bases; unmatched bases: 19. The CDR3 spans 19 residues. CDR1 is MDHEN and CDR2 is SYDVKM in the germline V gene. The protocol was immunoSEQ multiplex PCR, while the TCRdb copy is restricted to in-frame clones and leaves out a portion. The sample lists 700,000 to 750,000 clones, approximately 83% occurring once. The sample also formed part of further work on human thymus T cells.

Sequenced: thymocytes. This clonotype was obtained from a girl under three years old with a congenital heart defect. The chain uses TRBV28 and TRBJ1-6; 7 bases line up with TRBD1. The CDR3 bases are TGTGCCAGCAGTCTGCACGGGACAGTCATAGGCCTCGCTAATTCACCCCTCCACTTT. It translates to CASSLHGTVIGLANSPLHF.